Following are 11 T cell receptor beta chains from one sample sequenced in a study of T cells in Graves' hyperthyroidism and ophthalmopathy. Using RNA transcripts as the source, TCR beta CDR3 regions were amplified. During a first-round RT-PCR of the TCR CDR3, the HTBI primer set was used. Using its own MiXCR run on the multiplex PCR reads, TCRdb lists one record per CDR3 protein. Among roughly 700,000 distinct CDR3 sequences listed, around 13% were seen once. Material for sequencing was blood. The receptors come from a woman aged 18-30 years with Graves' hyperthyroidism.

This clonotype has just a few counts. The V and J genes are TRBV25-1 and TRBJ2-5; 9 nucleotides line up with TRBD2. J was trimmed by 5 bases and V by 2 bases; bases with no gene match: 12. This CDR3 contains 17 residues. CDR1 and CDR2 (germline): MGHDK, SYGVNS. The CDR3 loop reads CASSEVLSGRTQETQYF. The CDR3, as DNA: TGTGCCAGCAGTGAAGTCTTAAGCGGGAGGACTCAGGAGACCCAGTACTTC. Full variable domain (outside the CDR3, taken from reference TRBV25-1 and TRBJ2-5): EADIYQTPRYLVIGTGKKITLECSQTMGHDKMYWYQQDPGMELHLIHYSYGVNSTEKGDLSSESTVSRIRTEHFPLTLESARPSHTSQYLCASSEVLSGRTQETQYFGPGTRLLVL.

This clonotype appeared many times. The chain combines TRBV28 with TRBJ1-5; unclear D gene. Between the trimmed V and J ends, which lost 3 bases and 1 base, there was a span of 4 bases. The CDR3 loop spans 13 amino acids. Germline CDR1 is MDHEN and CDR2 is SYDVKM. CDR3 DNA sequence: TGTGCCAGCAGTTTCTACAGCAATCAGCCCCAGCATTTT. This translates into CASSFYSNQPQHF.

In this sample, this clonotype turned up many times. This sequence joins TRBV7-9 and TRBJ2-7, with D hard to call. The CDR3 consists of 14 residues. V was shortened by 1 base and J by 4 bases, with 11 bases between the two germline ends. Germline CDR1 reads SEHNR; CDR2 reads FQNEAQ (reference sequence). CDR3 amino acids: CASSLVHGVYEQYF. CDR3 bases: TGTGCCAGCAGCTTAGTGCATGGCGTATACGAGCAGTACTTC.

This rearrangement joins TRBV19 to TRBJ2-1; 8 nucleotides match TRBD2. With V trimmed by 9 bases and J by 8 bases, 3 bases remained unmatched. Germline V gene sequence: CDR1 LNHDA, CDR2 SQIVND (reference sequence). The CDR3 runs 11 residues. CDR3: CASGRAYEQFF. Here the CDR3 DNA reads TGTGCCAGCGGGAGGGCCTATGAGCAGTTCTTC.

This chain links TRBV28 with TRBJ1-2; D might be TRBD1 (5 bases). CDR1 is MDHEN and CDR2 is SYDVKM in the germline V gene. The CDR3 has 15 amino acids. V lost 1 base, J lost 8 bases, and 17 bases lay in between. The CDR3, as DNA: TGTGCCAGCAGTTTATCCCTCCGCAGGGTTAGAGGCTACACCTTC. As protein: CASSLSLRRVRGYTF.

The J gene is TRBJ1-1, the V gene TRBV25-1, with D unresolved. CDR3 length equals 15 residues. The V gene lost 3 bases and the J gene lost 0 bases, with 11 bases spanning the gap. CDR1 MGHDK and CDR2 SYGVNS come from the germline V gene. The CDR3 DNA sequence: TGTGCCAGCAGTGAGAGTCGGGAGGTGAACACTGAAGCTTTCTTT. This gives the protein CASSESREVNTEAFF. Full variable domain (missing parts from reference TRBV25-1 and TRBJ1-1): EADIYQTPRYLVIGTGKKITLECSQTMGHDKMYWYQQDPGMELHLIHYSYGVNSTEKGDLSSESTVSRIRTEHFPLTLESARPSHTSQYLCASSESREVNTEAFFGQGTRLTVV.

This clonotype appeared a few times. The chain's CDR3 is CASSWGTFSSYEQYF. The CDR3 DNA is TGTGCCAGCAGCTGGGGGACGTTTAGCTCCTACGAGCAGTACTTC. The V gene is TRBV5-6, the J gene TRBJ2-7; D possibly uses TRBD1 or TRBD2 (5 bases each). Germline CDR1 SGHDT, CDR2 YYEEEE. The CDR3 extends over 15 amino acids. The V end lost 3 bases, the J end lost 0 bases, and 13 bases lay between the germline ends.

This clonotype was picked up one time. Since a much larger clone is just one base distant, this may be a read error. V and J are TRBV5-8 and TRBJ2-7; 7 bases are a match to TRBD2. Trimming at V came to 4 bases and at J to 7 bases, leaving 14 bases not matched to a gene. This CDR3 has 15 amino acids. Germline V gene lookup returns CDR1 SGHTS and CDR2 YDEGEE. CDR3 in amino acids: CASSRDPGRDYEQYF. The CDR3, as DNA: TGTGCCAGCAGCCGAGACCCGGGACGGGACTATGAGCAGTACTTC.

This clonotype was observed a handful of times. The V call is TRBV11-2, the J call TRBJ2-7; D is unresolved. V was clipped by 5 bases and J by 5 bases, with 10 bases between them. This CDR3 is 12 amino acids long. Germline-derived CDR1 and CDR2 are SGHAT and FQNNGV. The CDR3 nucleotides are TGTGCCAGCAGCCCGAACATCGACGAGCAGTACTTC. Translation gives CASSPNIDEQYF.

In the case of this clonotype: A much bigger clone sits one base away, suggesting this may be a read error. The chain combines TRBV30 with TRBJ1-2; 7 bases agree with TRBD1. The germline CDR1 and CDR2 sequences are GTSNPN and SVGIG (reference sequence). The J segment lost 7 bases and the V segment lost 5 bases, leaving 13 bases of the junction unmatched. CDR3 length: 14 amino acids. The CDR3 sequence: CAWGKTTGRRGYTF. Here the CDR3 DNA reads TGTGCCTGGGGTAAAACGACAGGGCGTCGTGGCTACACCTTC.

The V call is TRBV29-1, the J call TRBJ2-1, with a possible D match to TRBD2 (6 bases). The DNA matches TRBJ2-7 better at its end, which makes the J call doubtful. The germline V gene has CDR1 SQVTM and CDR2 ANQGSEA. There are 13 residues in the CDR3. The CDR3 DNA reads TGCAGCGTTGAAGATGGGCTAGCGAATGAGCAGTACTTC. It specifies CSVEDGLANEQYF.